A single sample gave rise to the 8 T cell receptor beta chains below, sequenced in a study of blood T cells in healthy people across ages. Primers used in a second PCR of roughly 6 to 11 cycles were a sample-barcoded 5' primer and a J-beta primer mix. TCRdb reanalysed the 5' RACE reads using MiXCR and keeps one entry per CDR3 protein. The sample holds 550,000 to 650,000 distinct CDR3 sequences, about 27% seen once. These data also featured in a second study, about T cells of mothers and their children.

Material: blood. Receptors originate from a boy between 2 and 10 years old in good health.

This chain links TRBV25-1 with TRBJ2-1; possibly TRBD1 for D (6 bases). This CDR3 has 16 amino acids. In germline, CDR1 is MGHDK, CDR2 SYGVNS. Trimming took off 4 bases at V and 5 bases at J, with 18 bases between the two ends. CDR3 in DNA: TGTGCCAGCAGTGCGGACAGCGGACTCGTTAACAATGAGCAGTTCTTC. Its protein product is CASSADSGLVNNEQFF.

The CDR3 DNA reads TGCAGTGCTAGCGGACGGCACTACGAGCAGTACTTC. It specifies CSASGRHYEQYF. This rearrangement joins TRBV20-1 to TRBJ2-7; D is unresolved. Trimming pared 3 bases from V and 3 bases from J, leaving 9 bases between. CDR3 length equals 12 residues. Germline V gives CDR1 DFQATT, CDR2 SNEGSKA (reference sequence).

This clonotype showed up just a few times. This chain uses TRBV5-1 with TRBJ2-3, with TRBD2 matching over 10 bases. From germline, CDR1 is SGHRS and CDR2 YFSETQ. The CDR3 length is 17 residues. J gave up 0 bases and V 1 base, and 5 bases lay outside the gene matches. In DNA, the CDR3 is TGCGCCAGCAGCTTGATCCCTAGCGGGGGAAGCACAGATACGCAGTATTTT. Translation gives CASSLIPSGGSTDTQYF.

The chain uses TRBV4-1 and TRBJ2-6; 8 bases match TRBD1. V shed 0 bases, J shed 1 base, and the junction held 11 bases outside the gene matches. The CDR3 consists of 20 residues. Germline V CDR1 and CDR2: MGHRA, YSYEKL. The CDR3 coding sequence is TGCGCCAGCAGCCAAGAAAAAGCCGGGACAGGTACTTCTGGGGCCAACGTCCTGACTTTC. Translating gives CASSQEKAGTGTSGANVLTF.

This clonotype was seen a handful of times. The V gene is TRBV27, the J gene TRBJ2-1, with D tentatively TRBD2 (6 bases). In germline, CDR1 is MNHEY, CDR2 SMNVEV (reference sequence). V gave up 5 bases and J gave up 5 bases, with 16 bases separating them. The CDR3 is made up of 15 amino acids. CDR3 amino acids: CASSHRLGNNNEQFF. The CDR3 DNA reads as TGTGCCAGCAGTCACCGACTAGGTAACAACAATGAGCAGTTCTTC.

The genes are TRBV13 and TRBJ2-5, with D perhaps being TRBD1 or TRBD2 (5 bases each). CDR1 is PRHDT and CDR2 is FYEKMQ in the germline V gene (reference sequence). This CDR3 is built from 14 residues. V lost 4 bases to trimming and J lost 7 bases, with 16 bases between them. The CDR3 region is CASSYITGLGTQYF. The CDR3 nucleotides read TGTGCCAGCAGCTACATAACGGGGCTCGGGACCCAGTACTTC. The whole variable domain, filled in from reference TRBV13 and TRBJ2-5, reads AAGVIQSPRHLIKEKRETATLKCYPIPRHDTVYWYQQGPGQDPQFLISFYEKMQSDKGSIPDRFSAQQFSDYHSELNMSSLELGDSALYFCASSYITGLGTQYFGPGTRLLVL.

This clonotype was counted a few times. The CDR3 nucleotides read TGTGCCAGTTCGACTTCCCATAACACCGGGGAGCTGTTTTTT. The encoded protein is CASSTSHNTGELFF. This chain uses TRBV9 with TRBJ2-2, with unresolved D. Trimming left V 8 bases short and J 2 bases short, with 13 bases between. The V gene's germline CDR1 is SGDLS and CDR2 YYNGEE. The CDR3 runs to 14 residues.

This chain joins TRBV7-9 and TRBJ1-2; D is ambiguous. Trimming shortened V by 4 bases and J by 8 bases, and 11 bases separated the two germline ends. CDR3 length: 12 amino acids. The germline gives CDR1 SEHNR, CDR2 FQNEAQ (reference sequence). CDR3 bases: TGTGCCAGCAGCTGGACGGAACGGGGCTACACCTTC. Protein product: CASSWTERGYTF. Drawing the rest from reference TRBV7-9 and TRBJ1-2, the complete variable domain is DTGVSQNPRHKITKRGQNVTFRCDPISEHNRLYWYRQTLGQGPEFLTYFQNEAQLEKSRLLSDRFSAERPKGSFSTLEIQRTEQGDSAMYLCASSWTERGYTFGSGTRLTVV.